This entry concerns a single TCR beta chain. Germline lookup yields CDR1 LGHDT and CDR2 YNNKEL (reference sequence). V gave up 3 bases and J gave up 8 bases, with 11 bases separating them. CDR3 length: 14 amino acids. The data are from a study of blood T cell repertoires in COVID-19. Study context: Whether acute or convalescent, the COVID-19 samples came from the United States, Italy and Spain.

Under the authors' procedure: Estimation of nucleated cell counts relied on the amplification of reference gene primers. Sequencing was performed with immunoSEQ multiplex PCR; in TCRdb, only in-frame clones are kept and a portion is missing. Clonal size and the V and J genes are those of that table, whereas D and trimming came from the DNA. Of about 82,000 clones listed, about 86% are singletons. V gene TRBV3-1 (or the pseudogene TRBV3-2) combines with J gene TRBJ1-6; no reliable D call. Sequencing was done on a sample of peripheral blood. The TCR was taken from a woman aged 60 to 75 with acute or convalescent COVID-19. The CDR3: CASSQSGFDSPLHF. The CDR3 nucleotides read TGTGCCAGCAGCCAGTCAGGTTTTGATTCACCCCTCCACTTT.